Here is one T cell receptor (beta chain) with its context. Antigen specificity is unknown. The sample belongs to a study of T-cell reconstitution after alpha-beta-depleted transplantation in children. Notes on the study in general: Newly produced T cells mostly accounted for T-cell counts and diversity one year post-transplant.

Unique molecular identifiers featured in how the TCRbeta library was prepared. Each CDR3 protein is one row after TCRdb ran MiXCR on the PCR reads. This sample has about 120,000 distinct CDR3 sequences, with 10% found just once. Germline CDR1 reads LGHNA; CDR2 reads YNFKEQ. V trimming: 1 base; J trimming: 2 bases; junction bases outside the gene matches: 4. The CDR3 runs to 16 residues. The TCR comes from a boy younger than 10 with acute lymphoblastic leukemia, due to receive a stem cell transplant. The gene calls are TRBV4-2 and TRBJ2-5; 10 nucleotides line up with TRBD2. This sample comprised PBMCs, obtained before TCRalphabeta/CD19-depleted stem cell transplant. The CDR3 protein is CASSQGLAGTQETQYF. The CDR3 nucleotides are TGTGCCAGCAGCCAAGGACTAGCGGGCACTCAAGAGACCCAGTACTTC.